These 4 T cell receptor beta chains originate from one sample sequenced in a study of breast tumors, draining lymph nodes, adjacent tissues. Axillary draining lymph nodes of breast cancer patients supplied the node samples. TCRdb ran MiXCR on the multiplex PCR reads and lists one entry per CDR3 protein. The sample records fewer than 200,000 distinct CDR3 sequences, about 34% being singletons. Sequencing was done on a sample of axillary lymph node tissue. The receptors originated from a female donor with breast cancer. Some clones in this sample may be carry-over from other donors' samples.

In this sample, this clonotype turned up many times. The chain links TRBV20-1 to TRBJ2-3, with 10 bases aligning to TRBD2. Germline lookup yields CDR1 DFQATT and CDR2 SNEGSKA (reference sequence). The junction had 3 bases not matched to a gene; V was cut back by 2 bases and J by 4 bases. The CDR3 contains 14 residues. DNA of the CDR3: TGCAGTGCTAGACTAGCGGGGGTCCCAGATACGCAGTATTTT. Translated, it gives CSARLAGVPDTQYF.

The table lists this clonotype with a count of one. A much larger clone differs from this one at a single base, so this may be a read error. This chain connects TRBV6-2 or TRBV6-3 to TRBJ2-7; TRBD2 is a possible D gene (6 bases). Germline CDR1 reads MNHEY; CDR2 reads SVGEGT. Trimming cost V 8 bases and J 5 bases, with 22 bases left between them. The CDR3 runs to 15 residues. The DNA for the CDR3 is TGTGCCAGCCTTTCCCCCGGGGCGGGACCACACGAGCAGTACTTC. This encodes CASLSPGAGPHEQYF.

This clonotype was recorded a few times. This may stem from a read error, because a much larger clone lies one nucleotide away. The chain links TRBV5-1 to TRBJ2-7; 8 positions agree with TRBD1. Germline assignment: CDR1 SGHRS and CDR2 YFSETQ. The CDR3 totals 12 residues. The CDR3, as DNA: TGCGCCAGCAGCTCAGCAGGGGGCGAGCACTACTTC. Amino acids: CASSSAGGEHYF.

This clonotype came up many times. The CDR3 loop is CSARGGHTFYGYTF. CDR3 DNA sequence: TGCAGTGCTAGAGGGGGGCACACCTTCTATGGCTACACCTTC. The rearrangement uses TRBV20-1 and TRBJ1-2; D might be TRBD1 (6 bases). Trimming left V 1 base short and J 4 bases short, with 13 bases between. The CDR3 sequence is 14 residues long. The germline CDR1 and CDR2 sequences are DFQATT and SNEGSKA (reference sequence).